The clone carrying this T cell receptor (delta chain) is categorized as large. The target antigen is unknown. In germline, CDR1 is GEAIGNYY, CDR2 EKD. V trimming: 2 bases; J trimming: 0 bases; junction bases outside the gene matches: 7. This CDR3 spans 20 amino acids. This entry is derived from a study of delta chains in infants with herpesvirus infections. Study background: Postnatally CMV-infected infants were checked for a public fetal Vdelta1/Vgamma8 clonotype. Findings and limits, study-wide: Public-clonotype frequency seemingly fell with older age at infection. Three infants infected before 120 days plus one congenital case had the public Vdelta1 clonotype.

Gamma-chain- and delta-chain-specific primers converted PBMC RNA into TCR cDNA. TCRdb reapplied CATT to the RT-PCR reads. The sample lists about 890 delta-chain clones, about a fifth seen once, with less than 15% in the top ten. The V and J genes are TRDV2 and TRDJ3, with 12 nucleotides matching TRDD3. This TCR was sampled from a human donor who was a Ugandan infant, either HIV-exposed or HIV-unexposed (not recorded which). The source material was peripheral blood, sampled at time point 2 of longitudinal follow-up. CDR3 protein: CACDILGDTEGSWDTRQMFF. DNA of the CDR3: TGTGCCTGTGACATACTGGGGGATACCGAGGGCTCCTGGGACACCCGACAGATGTTTTTC.